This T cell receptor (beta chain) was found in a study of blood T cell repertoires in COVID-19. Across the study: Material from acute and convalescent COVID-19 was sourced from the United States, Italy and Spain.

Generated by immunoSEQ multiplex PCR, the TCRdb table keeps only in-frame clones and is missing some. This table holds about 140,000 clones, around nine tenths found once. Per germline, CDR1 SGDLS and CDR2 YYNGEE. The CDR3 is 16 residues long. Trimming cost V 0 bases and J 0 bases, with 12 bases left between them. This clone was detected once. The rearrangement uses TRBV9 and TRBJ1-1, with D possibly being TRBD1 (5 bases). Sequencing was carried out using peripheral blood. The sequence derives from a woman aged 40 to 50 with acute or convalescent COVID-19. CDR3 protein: CASSVDGEGMNTEAFF. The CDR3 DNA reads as TGTGCCAGCAGCGTAGATGGGGAGGGGATGAACACTGAAGCTTTCTTT.